These 13 T cell receptor beta chains came from one sample sequenced in a study of T cell repertoires in cytomegalovirus infection. TCRdb analysed the reads with MiXCR anew, one entry per CDR3 protein. The table shows nearly 550,000 distinct CDR3 sequences, with approximately 15% occurring only once. The sequenced sample was CD8+ T cells from PBMCs. These receptors came from a human donor in good health (CMV status not recorded). Some clones in this sample may be carry-over from other donors' samples.

This clonotype appeared many times. The V call is TRBV27, the J call TRBJ2-7; D not certain. V was shortened by 6 bases and J by 2 bases, with 23 bases between the two germline ends. There are 17 residues in the CDR3. From germline, CDR1 is MNHEY and CDR2 SMNVEV (reference sequence). The CDR3, as DNA: TGTGCCAGCAGCCTGGGCGCGGCGAACCCGGAAGCCTACGAGCAGTACTTC. Translated: CASSLGAANPEAYEQYF.

This clonotype was seen more than once but under ten times. This chain uses TRBV4-2 with TRBJ1-1; 10 bases map to TRBD1. Germline CDR1 reads LGHNA; CDR2 reads YNFKEQ. This CDR3 is built from 15 residues. The V segment lost 0 bases and the J segment 5 bases; nucleotides outside the gene matches: 3. The CDR3 sequence is CASSQDMDRGTEAFF. In DNA form, the CDR3 reads TGTGCCAGCAGCCAAGATATGGACAGGGGGACTGAAGCTTTCTTT.

This clonotype appeared many times. The chain has TRBV6-2 or TRBV6-3 and TRBJ2-1, with a tentative D call TRBD1 (6 bases). V was clipped by 6 bases and J by 7 bases, with 25 bases between them. The CDR3 extends over 17 amino acids. Germline V CDR1 and CDR2: MNHEY, SVGEGT. CDR3: CASSQTSLLGGVNEQFF. CDR3 in DNA: TGTGCCAGCAGCCAGACCTCCTTATTAGGGGGAGTTAATGAGCAGTTCTTC.

This clonotype has more than one count but fewer than ten. CDR3 region: CASSIGAYTEAFF. CDR3 nucleotide sequence: TGTGCCAGTAGTATTGGCGCGTACACTGAAGCTTTCTTT. V gene TRBV19 combines with J gene TRBJ1-1; D is undetermined. In germline, CDR1 is LNHDA, CDR2 SQIVND (reference sequence). V lost 3 bases and J lost 3, with 8 bases in between. The CDR3 loop spans 13 amino acids.

The chain links TRBV2 to TRBJ2-7, with TRBD1 identical over 7 bases. The length of the CDR3 is 13 residues. The V gene's germline CDR1 is SNHLY and CDR2 FYNNEI. V lost 6 bases, J lost 6 bases, and 8 bases stayed unmatched. The CDR3 sequence: CASRRDRDGEQYF. The CDR3 DNA follows: TGTGCCAGCAGACGGGACAGAGACGGCGAGCAGTACTTC.

The chain employs TRBV4-2 and TRBJ1-2; D gene uncertain. This CDR3 spans 15 amino acids. Trimming left V 1 base short and J 2 bases short, with 11 bases between. From germline, CDR1 is LGHNA and CDR2 YNFKEQ. CDR3 region: CASSQGGEENYGYTF. The CDR3, as DNA: TGTGCCAGCAGCCAAGGTGGGGAAGAAAACTATGGCTACACCTTC.

This clonotype was counted at least ten times. The chain combines TRBV6-1 with TRBJ1-5; D not resolved. Deletions cut 0 bases from V and 0 bases from J, with 6 bases between. Per germline, CDR1 MNHNS and CDR2 SASEGT. The CDR3 loop spans 15 amino acids. This chain's CDR3 is CASSEAAVSNQPQHF. In nucleotides, the CDR3 is TGTGCCAGCAGTGAAGCCGCAGTTAGCAATCAGCCCCAGCATTTT.

This clonotype was recorded many times. This chain links TRBV10-3 with TRBJ2-3; TRBD1 matches 11 bases. Trimming cost V 7 bases and J 3 bases; bases outside gene matches: 6. CDR3 length: 15 residues. Per the germline V gene, CDR1 is ENHRY and CDR2 is SYGVKD. The CDR3 reads CAINEGDRGTDTQYF. The CDR3 region has the DNA TGTGCCATCAACGAGGGGGACAGGGGGACAGATACGCAGTATTTT.

In this sample, this clonotype turned up many times. The V call is TRBV5-4, the J call TRBJ2-1; 9 bases are a match to TRBD1. V shed 0 bases, J shed 7 bases, and the junction held 2 bases outside the gene matches. CDR1 SGHNT and CDR2 YYREEE come from the germline V gene (reference sequence). CDR3 length: 14 residues. CDR3 region: CASSLEGQGNEQFF. The CDR3 bases are TGTGCCAGCAGCTTGGAGGGACAGGGTAATGAGCAGTTCTTC. The full variable domain, its missing parts supplied by reference TRBV5-4 and TRBJ2-1, is ETGVTQSPTHLIKTRGQQVTLRCSSQSGHNTVSWYQQALGQGPQFIFQYYREEENGRGNFPPRFSGLQFPNYSSELNVNALELDDSALYLCASSLEGQGNEQFFGPGTRLTVL.

This clonotype was observed a few times. The J gene is TRBJ2-3, the V gene TRBV5-1; D is unclear. Per the germline V gene, CDR1 is SGHRS and CDR2 is YFSETQ. V lost 0 bases and J lost 0, with 8 bases in between. The length of the CDR3 is 15 residues. CDR3 in amino acids: CASSLVAPSTDTQYF. Written as DNA, the CDR3 is TGCGCCAGCAGCTTGGTGGCGCCCAGCACAGATACGCAGTATTTT.

As concerns this clonotype: A read error may explain this, as a much larger clone is one base away. V gene TRBV6-2 or TRBV6-3 combines with J gene TRBJ2-1; D remains unclear. Germline V gene lookup returns CDR1 MNHEY and CDR2 SVGEGT. CDR3 length: 16 residues. CDR3 protein: CSSSYTARPIPNEQFF. The CDR3 DNA sequence: TGTTCCAGCAGTTACACCGCCCGACCGATACCCAATGAGCAGTTCTTC.

For this clonotype: A clone one base away is much larger, so this may be a read error. This chain joins TRBV10-3 and TRBJ2-3, with a tentative D call TRBD1 (5 bases). From germline, CDR1 is ENHRY and CDR2 SYGVKD. The CDR3 loop spans 17 amino acids. Trimming took 4 bases from V and 3 from J, leaving 20 bases between them. CDR3 sequence reads: CAISVGPGPQRTDTQYF. The CDR3, as DNA: TGTGCCATCAGTGTGGGGCCAGGCCCCCAAAGAACAGATACGCAGTATTTT.

About this clonotype: It may be a read error: a sequence one base away is much more abundant. The gene calls are TRBV7-9 and TRBJ2-3; 11 bases fit TRBD2. Germline V lookup: CDR1 SEHNR, CDR2 FQNEAQ (reference sequence). The CDR3 length is 15 residues. The CDR3 region is CASSSTSGDTDTKYF. The CDR3 nucleotides are TGTGCCAGCAGCTCGACTAGCGGGGATACAGATACGAAGTATTTT.